These 5 T cell receptor beta chains originate from one sample sequenced in a study of blood T cell repertoires in COVID-19. Some clones are missing from TCRdb's copy, which holds only in-frame ones; the method was immunoSEQ multiplex PCR. The sample carries roughly 40,000 clones, about four fifths recorded once. The sample taken for sequencing was peripheral blood. The receptors derive from a human donor in a cohort sampled during active COVID-19.

The chain has TRBV9 and TRBJ2-1; a possible D gene is TRBD2 (6 bases). Trimming shortened V by 0 bases and J by 4 bases, and 14 bases separated the two germline ends. Per germline, CDR1 SGDLS and CDR2 YYNGEE. CDR3 length: 16 amino acids. This CDR3 reads CASSVVDKGRYNEQFF. Written as DNA, the CDR3 is TGTGCCAGCAGCGTAGTGGACAAGGGGAGGTACAATGAGCAGTTCTTC.

V gene TRBV30 combines with J gene TRBJ2-7; D is possibly TRBD2 (5 bases). The germline CDR1 and CDR2 sequences are GTSNPN and SVGIG (reference sequence). CDR3 length: 11 residues. Deletions cut 1 base from V and 12 bases from J, with 13 bases between. DNA for the CDR3: TGTGCCTGGAGTGCCGACCAGCGGAGGTACTTC. Protein sequence: CAWSADQRRYF.

V usage is TRBV12-2 and J usage is TRBJ2-7; the D call TRBD1 from the table was never checked on the DNA. TRBV12-2 corresponds to a pseudogene. The length of the CDR3 is 16 residues. The DNA for the CDR3 is TGTGCAAGTCGCTTAGTATTCGACCAGGCCACCTACGAGCAGTACTTC. Its translation is CASRLVFDQATYEQYF.

The chain links TRBV7-9 to TRBJ1-4; 8 nucleotides align to TRBD1. Germline CDR1 is SEHNR and CDR2 is FQNEAQ (reference sequence). The CDR3 has 16 amino acids. V lost 2 bases to trimming and J lost 7 bases; unmatched junction nucleotides: 9. CDR3 sequence: CASSLRFGQGGEKLFF. In nucleotides, the CDR3 is TGTGCCAGCAGCTTAAGGTTCGGACAGGGAGGTGAAAAACTGTTTTTT.

The rearrangement joins TRBV19 to TRBJ2-2; D possibly corresponds to TRBD1 (6 bases). Germline V gene data show CDR1 as LNHDA and CDR2 as SQIVND (reference sequence). V lost 1 base and J 5 bases, leaving 26 bases between the germline ends. The CDR3 loop spans 20 amino acids. The CDR3 DNA reads as TGTGCCAGTAGTATAGCTATGGGGAACAGGGAGTATCGACGGACCGGGGAGCTGTTTTTT. It is translated as CASSIAMGNREYRRTGELFF.